This T cell receptor beta chain emerged from a study of T cell changes during pregnancy in multiple sclerosis. Here immunoSEQ multiplex PCR was the method, and the copy in TCRdb shows in-frame clones only, minus some. The sample lists 47,000 or so clones; around 89% were seen once. The CDR3 runs 15 residues. V dropped 2 bases and J dropped 4 bases, with 12 bases sitting between them. From germline, CDR1 is SQVTM and CDR2 ANQGSEA. Sequencing was performed on peripheral blood, taken after pregnancy. The chain carries TRBV29-1 and TRBJ2-6; D is possibly TRBD1 (5 bases). The receptor comes from a female donor in good health, enrolled as a control in a pregnancy study. CDR3 nucleotides: TGCAGCGTTGAAATGGCAGGGTCCGGGGCCAACGTCCTGACTTTC. It specifies CSVEMAGSGANVLTF.